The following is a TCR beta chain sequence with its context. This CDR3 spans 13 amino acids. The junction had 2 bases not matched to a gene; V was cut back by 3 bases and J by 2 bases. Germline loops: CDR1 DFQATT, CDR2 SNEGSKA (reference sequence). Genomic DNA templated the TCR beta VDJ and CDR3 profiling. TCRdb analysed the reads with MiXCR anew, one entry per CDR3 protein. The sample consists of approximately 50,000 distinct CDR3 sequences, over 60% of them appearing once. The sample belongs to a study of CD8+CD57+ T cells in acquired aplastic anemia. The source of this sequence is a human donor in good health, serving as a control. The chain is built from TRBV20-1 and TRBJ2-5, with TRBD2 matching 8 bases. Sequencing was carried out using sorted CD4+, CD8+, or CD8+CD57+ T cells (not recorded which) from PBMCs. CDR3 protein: CSASSGMQETQYF. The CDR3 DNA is TGCAGTGCTAGTAGCGGGATGCAAGAGACCCAGTACTTC.